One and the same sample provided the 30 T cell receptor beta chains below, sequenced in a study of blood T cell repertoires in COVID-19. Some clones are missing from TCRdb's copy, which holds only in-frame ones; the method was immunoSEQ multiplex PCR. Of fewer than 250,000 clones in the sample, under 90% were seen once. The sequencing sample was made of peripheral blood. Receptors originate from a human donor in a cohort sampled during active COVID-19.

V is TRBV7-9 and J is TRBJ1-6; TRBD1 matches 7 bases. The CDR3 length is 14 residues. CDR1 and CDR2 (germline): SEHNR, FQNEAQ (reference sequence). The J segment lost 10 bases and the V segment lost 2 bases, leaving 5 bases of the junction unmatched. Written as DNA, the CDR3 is TGTGCCAGCAGCTTATTAACAGGGGACTCACCCCTCCACTTT. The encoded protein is CASSLLTGDSPLHF.

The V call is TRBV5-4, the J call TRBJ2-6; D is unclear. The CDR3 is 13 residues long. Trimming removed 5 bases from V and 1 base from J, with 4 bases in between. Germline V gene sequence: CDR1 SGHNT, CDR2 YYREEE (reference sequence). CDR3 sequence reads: CASRASGANVLTF. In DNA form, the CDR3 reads TGTGCCAGCAGGGCATCTGGGGCCAACGTCCTGACTTTC.

CDR3 nucleotides: TGCGCCAGCAGCTTGTTCTCGACAGGTGACGGGGATACGCAGTATTTT. It specifies CASSLFSTGDGDTQYF. The chain joins TRBV5-1 to TRBJ2-3; D may be TRBD1 (6 bases). The CDR3 contains 16 residues. The germline CDR1 and CDR2 sequences are SGHRS and YFSETQ. Between the trimmed V and J ends, which lost 1 base and 6 bases, there was a span of 18 bases.

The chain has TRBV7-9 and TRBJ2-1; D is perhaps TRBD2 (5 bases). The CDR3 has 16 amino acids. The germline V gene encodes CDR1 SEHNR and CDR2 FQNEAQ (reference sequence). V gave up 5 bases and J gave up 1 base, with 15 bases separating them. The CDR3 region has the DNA TGTGCCAGCAGCAGCAATACCGGGGTTTCCTACAATGAGCAGTTCTTC. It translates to CASSSNTGVSYNEQFF. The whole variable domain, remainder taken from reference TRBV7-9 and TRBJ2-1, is DTGVSQNPRHKITKRGQNVTFRCDPISEHNRLYWYRQTLGQGPEFLTYFQNEAQLEKSRLLSDRFSAERPKGSFSTLEIQRTEQGDSAMYLCASSSNTGVSYNEQFFGPGTRLTVL.

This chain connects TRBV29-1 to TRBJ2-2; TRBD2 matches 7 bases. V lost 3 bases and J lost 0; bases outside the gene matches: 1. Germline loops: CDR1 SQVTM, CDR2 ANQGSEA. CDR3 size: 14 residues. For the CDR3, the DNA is TGCAGCGTTGATAGCGGGTCGAACACCGGGGAGCTGTTTTTT. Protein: CSVDSGSNTGELFF.

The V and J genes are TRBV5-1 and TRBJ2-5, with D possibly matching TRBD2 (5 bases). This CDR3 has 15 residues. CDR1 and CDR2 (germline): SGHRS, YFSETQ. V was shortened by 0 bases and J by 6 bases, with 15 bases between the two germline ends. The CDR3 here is CASSLEVDSMKTQYF. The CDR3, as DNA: TGCGCCAGCAGCTTGGAAGTGGACTCCATGAAGACCCAGTACTTC. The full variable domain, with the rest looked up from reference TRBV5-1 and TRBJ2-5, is KAGVTQTPRYLIKTRGQQVTLSCSPISGHRSVSWYQQTPGQGLQFLFEYFSETQRNKGNFPGRFSGRQFSNSRSEMNVSTLELGDSALYLCASSLEVDSMKTQYFGPGTRLLVL.

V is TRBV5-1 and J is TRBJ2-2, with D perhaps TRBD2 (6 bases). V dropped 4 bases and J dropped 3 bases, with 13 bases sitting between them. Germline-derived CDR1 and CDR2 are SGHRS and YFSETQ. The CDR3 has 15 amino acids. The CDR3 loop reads CASSPNSGDTGELFF. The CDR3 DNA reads TGCGCCAGCAGCCCTAACTCGGGGGACACCGGGGAGCTGTTTTTT.

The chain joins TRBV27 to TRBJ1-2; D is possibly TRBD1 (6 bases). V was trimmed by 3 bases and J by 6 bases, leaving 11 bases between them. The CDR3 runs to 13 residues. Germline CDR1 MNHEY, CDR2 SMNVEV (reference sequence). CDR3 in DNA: TGTGCCAGCAGTTTGGGGGGGCGGGATGGCTACACCTTC. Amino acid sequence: CASSLGGRDGYTF.

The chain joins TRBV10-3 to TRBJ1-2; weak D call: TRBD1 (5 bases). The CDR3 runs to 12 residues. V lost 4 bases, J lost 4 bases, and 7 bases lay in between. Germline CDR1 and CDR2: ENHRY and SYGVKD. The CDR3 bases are TGTGCCATCAGTGCTGACAGCTATGGCTACACCTTC. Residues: CAISADSYGYTF.

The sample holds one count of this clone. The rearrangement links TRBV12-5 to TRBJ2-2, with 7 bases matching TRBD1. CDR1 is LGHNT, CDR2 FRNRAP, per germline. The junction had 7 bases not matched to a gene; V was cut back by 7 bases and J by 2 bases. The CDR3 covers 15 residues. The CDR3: CASALDRTNTGELFF. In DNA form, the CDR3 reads TGTGCTAGTGCCTTGGACAGGACCAACACCGGGGAGCTGTTTTTT.

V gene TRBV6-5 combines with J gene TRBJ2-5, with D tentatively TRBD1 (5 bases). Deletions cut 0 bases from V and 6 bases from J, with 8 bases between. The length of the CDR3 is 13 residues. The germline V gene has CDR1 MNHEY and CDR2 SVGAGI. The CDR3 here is CASSYSGRQTQYF. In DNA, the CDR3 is TGTGCCAGCAGTTACTCGGGGCGTCAGACCCAGTACTTC.

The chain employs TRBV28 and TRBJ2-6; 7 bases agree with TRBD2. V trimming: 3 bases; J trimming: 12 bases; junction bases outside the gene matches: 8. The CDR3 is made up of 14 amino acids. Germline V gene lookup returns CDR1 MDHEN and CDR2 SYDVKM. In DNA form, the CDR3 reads TGTGCCAGCAGTTTGCCGCGGGAGATTCCCGTCCTGACTTTC. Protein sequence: CASSLPREIPVLTF.

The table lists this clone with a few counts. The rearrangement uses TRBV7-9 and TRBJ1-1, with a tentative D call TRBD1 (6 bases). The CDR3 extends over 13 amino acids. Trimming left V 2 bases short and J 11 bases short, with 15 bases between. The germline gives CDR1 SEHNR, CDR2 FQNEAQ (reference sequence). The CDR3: CASSLRAGDEAFF. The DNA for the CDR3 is TGTGCCAGCAGCTTACGGGCAGGGGATGAGGCTTTCTTT.

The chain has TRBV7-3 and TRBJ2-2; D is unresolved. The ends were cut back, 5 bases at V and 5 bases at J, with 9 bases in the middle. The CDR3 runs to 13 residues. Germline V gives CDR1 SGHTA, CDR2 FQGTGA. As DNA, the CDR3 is TGTGCCAGCAGCCCGTACAGTACCGGGGAGCTGTTTTTT. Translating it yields CASSPYSTGELFF.

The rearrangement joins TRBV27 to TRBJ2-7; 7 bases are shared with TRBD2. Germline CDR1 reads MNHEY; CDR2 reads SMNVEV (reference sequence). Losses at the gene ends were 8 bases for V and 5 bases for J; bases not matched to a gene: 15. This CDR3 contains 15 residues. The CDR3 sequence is CASGIPGLPLNEQYF. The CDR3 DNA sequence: TGTGCCAGCGGAATCCCGGGACTACCCTTAAACGAGCAGTACTTC.

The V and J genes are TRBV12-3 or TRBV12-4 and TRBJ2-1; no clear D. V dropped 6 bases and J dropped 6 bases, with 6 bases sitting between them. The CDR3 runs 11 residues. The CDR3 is CASSPLNEQFF. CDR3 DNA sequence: TGTGCCAGCAGCCCTCTCAATGAGCAGTTCTTC.

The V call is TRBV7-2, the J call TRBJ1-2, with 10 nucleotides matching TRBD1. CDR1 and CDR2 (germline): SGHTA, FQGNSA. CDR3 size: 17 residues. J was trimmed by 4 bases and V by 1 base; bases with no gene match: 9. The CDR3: CASSLGDRGIPIYGYTF. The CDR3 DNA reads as TGTGCCAGCAGCTTAGGGGACAGGGGCATCCCTATCTATGGCTACACCTTC.

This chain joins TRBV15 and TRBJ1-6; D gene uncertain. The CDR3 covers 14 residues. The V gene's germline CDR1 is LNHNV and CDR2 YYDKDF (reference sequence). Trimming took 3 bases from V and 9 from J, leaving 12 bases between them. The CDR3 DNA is TGTGCCACCAGCAGGACGGGAGAAGGTTCACCCCTCCACTTT. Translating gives CATSRTGEGSPLHF.

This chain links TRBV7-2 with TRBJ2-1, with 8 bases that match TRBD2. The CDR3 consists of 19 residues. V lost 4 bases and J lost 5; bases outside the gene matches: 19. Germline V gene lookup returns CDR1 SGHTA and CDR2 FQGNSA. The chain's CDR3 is CASSSPPWAVLAGNNEQFF. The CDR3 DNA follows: TGTGCCAGCAGCTCCCCCCCCTGGGCCGTCCTAGCGGGCAACAATGAGCAGTTCTTC.

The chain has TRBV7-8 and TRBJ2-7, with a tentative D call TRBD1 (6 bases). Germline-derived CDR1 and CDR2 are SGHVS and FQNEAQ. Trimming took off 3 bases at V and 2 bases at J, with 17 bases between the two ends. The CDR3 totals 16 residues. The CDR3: CASSFGLGGFTYEQYF. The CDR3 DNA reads TGTGCCAGCAGCTTCGGGTTAGGGGGTTTCACCTACGAGCAGTACTTC.

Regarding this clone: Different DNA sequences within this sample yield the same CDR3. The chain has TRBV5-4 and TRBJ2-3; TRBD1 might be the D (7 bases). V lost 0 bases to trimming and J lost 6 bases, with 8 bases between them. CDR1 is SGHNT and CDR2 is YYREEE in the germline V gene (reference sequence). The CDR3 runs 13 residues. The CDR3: CASSLAGGDTQYF. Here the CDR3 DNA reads TGTGCCAGCAGCTTGGCAGGGGGGGATACGCAGTATTTT.

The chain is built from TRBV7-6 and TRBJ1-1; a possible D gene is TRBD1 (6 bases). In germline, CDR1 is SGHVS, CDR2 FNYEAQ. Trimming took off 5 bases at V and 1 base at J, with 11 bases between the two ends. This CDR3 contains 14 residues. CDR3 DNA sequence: TGTGCCAGCAGCATACAAGGGGGGAACACTGAAGCTTTCTTT. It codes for CASSIQGGNTEAFF.

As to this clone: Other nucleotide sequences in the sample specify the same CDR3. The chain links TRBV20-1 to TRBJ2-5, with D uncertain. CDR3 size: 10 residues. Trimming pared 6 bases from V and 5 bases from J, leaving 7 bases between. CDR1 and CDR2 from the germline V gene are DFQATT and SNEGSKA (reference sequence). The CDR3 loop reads CSARRETQYF. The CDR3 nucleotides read TGCAGTGCCCGGCGGGAGACCCAGTACTTC.

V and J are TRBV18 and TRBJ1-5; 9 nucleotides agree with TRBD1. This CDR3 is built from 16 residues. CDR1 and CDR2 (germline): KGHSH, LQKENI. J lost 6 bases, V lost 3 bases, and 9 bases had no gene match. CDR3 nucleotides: TGTGCCAGCTCACCTCCCTACGACAGGGGGGGTCAGCCCCAGCATTTT. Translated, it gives CASSPPYDRGGQPQHF.

CDR3 coding DNA: TGTGCCAGCAGTTTAGGGACAGGCGTTGGGACTGAAGCTTTCTTT. Protein: CASSLGTGVGTEAFF. The genes are TRBV28 and TRBJ1-1; 8 bases fit TRBD1. This CDR3 spans 15 amino acids. The germline V gene encodes CDR1 MDHEN and CDR2 SYDVKM. The J segment lost 5 bases and the V segment lost 2 bases, leaving 7 bases of the junction unmatched.

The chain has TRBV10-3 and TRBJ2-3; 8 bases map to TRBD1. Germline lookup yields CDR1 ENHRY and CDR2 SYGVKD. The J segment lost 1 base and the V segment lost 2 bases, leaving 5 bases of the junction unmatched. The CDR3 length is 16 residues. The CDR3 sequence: CAISEGQGWGTDTQYF. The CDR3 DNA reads TGTGCCATCAGTGAGGGACAGGGTTGGGGCACAGATACGCAGTATTTT.

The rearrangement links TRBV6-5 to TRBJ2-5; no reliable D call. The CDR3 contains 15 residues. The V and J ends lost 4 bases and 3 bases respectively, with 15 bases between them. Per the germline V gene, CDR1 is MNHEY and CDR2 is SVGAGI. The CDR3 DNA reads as TGTGCCAGCAGTTCCCTAGGCGCTGTAGAAGAGACCCAGTACTTC. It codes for CASSSLGAVEETQYF.

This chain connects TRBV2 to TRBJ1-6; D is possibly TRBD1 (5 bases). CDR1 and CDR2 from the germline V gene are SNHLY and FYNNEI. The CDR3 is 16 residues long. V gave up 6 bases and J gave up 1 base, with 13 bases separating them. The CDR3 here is CASSIRRGSYNSPLHF. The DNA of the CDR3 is TGTGCCAGCAGCATTAGAAGGGGATCCTATAATTCACCCCTCCACTTT.

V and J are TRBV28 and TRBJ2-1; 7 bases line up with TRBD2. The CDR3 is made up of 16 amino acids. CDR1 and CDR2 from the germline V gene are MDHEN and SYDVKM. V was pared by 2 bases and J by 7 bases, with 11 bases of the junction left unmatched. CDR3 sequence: CASSLLANHGGNEQFF. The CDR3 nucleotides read TGTGCCAGCAGTTTACTAGCCAACCACGGGGGGAATGAGCAGTTCTTC. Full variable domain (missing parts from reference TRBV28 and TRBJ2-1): DVKVTQSSRYLVKRTGEKVFLECVQDMDHENMFWYRQDPGLGLRLIYFSYDVKMKEKGDIPEGYSVSREKKERFSLILESASTNQTSMYLCASSLLANHGGNEQFFGPGTRLTVL.

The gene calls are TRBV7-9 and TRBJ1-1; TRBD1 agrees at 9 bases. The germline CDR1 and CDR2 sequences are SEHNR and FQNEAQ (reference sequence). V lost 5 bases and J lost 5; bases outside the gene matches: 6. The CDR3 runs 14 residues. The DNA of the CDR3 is TGTGCCAGCAGCCGCCGGACAGGGGAAACTGAAGCTTTCTTT. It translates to CASSRRTGETEAFF.